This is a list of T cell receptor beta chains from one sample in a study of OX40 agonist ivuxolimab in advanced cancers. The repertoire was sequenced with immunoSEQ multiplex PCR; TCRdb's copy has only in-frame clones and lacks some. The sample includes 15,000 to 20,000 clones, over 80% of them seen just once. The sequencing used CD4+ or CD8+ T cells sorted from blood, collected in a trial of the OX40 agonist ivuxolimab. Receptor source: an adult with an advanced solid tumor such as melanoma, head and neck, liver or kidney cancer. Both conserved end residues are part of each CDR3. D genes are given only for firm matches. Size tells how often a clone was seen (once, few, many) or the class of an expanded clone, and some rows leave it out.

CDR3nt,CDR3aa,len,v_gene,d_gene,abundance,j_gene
TGTGCCAGCAGCCCAGTCGACGCGATTTGGAATACGCAGTATTTT,CASSPVDAIWNTQYF,15,TRBV14,NA,few,TRBJ2-3
TGTGCCAGCAGTTCTCGAGTAGCGGGAGGGGATGAGCAGTTCTTC,CASSSRVAGGDEQFF,15,TRBV6-6,TRBD2,NA,TRBJ2-1
TGTGCCAGCAGCCAAGAAGTGGACAGATTCTACAATGAGCAGTTCTTC,CASSQEVDRFYNEQFF,16,TRBV4-2,NA,medium-sized,TRBJ2-1
TGCAGCGTCGCAGCGACAGGGGGTAACGCTGAAGCTTTCTTT,CSVAATGGNAEAFF,14,TRBV29-1,TRBD1,NA,TRBJ1-1
TGCGCCAGCAGCCCTCAGGGGGGAATCGACGAGCAGTACTTC,CASSPQGGIDEQYF,14,TRBV4-1,NA,NA,TRBJ2-7
TGCAGTGCTAGGCATACGCAGTATTTT,CSARHTQYF,9,TRBV20-1,NA,NA,TRBJ2-3
TGTGCCAGCAGTTTATCTGGGACTAGCGGATACAATGAGCAGTTCTTC,CASSLSGTSGYNEQFF,16,TRBV27,TRBD2,NA,TRBJ2-1
TGTGCCAGCAGCCAAGAGGGACTAAACTCGTACGAGCAGTACTTC,CASSQEGLNSYEQYF,15,TRBV4-2,TRBD2,NA,TRBJ2-7
TGCGCCAGCAGCCAAGTGGGACAGGGAAGGAATGAGCAGTTCTTC,CASSQVGQGRNEQFF,15,TRBV4-1,TRBD1,NA,TRBJ2-1
TGTGCCAGCAGCTTAGGGGCAGATACGCAGTATTTT,CASSLGADTQYF,12,TRBV7-9,NA,NA,TRBJ2-3
TGTGCCAGCAGCTTAGCGTTACTCCCGGAGCAGTACTTC,CASSLALLPEQYF,13,TRBV11-3,NA,NA,TRBJ2-7
TGTGCCAGCAGTGACTATGGGGCTGGCTACACCTTC,CASSDYGAGYTF,12,TRBV2,NA,NA,TRBJ1-2
TGTGCCAGCAGCTTAGGGGAGCACACTGAAGCTTTCTTT,CASSLGEHTEAFF,13,TRBV7-2,NA,NA,TRBJ1-1
TGCGCCAGCAGCCAGCAGGTGAGCGGGAGTTACTCCTACAATGAGCAGTTCTTC,CASSQQVSGSYSYNEQFF,18,TRBV4-1,TRBD2,few,TRBJ2-1
TGTGCCAGCAGCCCACAAATTCGGGATACGCAGTATTTT,CASSPQIRDTQYF,13,TRBV7-2,NA,once,TRBJ2-3
TGTGCCAGCAGTTTATCCACTGACAGGGGGGTTCGGGATACGCAGTATTTT,CASSLSTDRGVRDTQYF,17,TRBV27,TRBD1,few,TRBJ2-3
TGCGCCAGCAGCCAAGCCGGGACCGGACCCCCCCGGGGGACTGAAGCTTTCTTT,CASSQAGTGPPRGTEAFF,18,TRBV4-3,NA,once,TRBJ1-1
TGTGCCAGCAGTTGGGGGACAGGTGATACGCAGTATTTT,CASSWGTGDTQYF,13,TRBV27,TRBD1,NA,TRBJ2-3
TGTGCCAGTAGTAAAGAGCGGGCGGGGCTGAGCACAGATACGCAGTATTTT,CASSKERAGLSTDTQYF,17,TRBV19,NA,NA,TRBJ2-3
TGTGCCAGCAGCCGCCCCCAAGGCTACAATGAGCAGTTCTTC,CASSRPQGYNEQFF,14,TRBV7-9,NA,NA,TRBJ2-1
TGTGCCAGCAGCCCAGAGGGGGCTAGTCAGCCCCAGCATTTT,CASSPEGASQPQHF,14,TRBV27,TRBD1,NA,TRBJ1-5
TGCGCCAGCAGCCCGGACAGGGGCGCCGAGCAGTACTTC,CASSPDRGAEQYF,13,TRBV4-3,TRBD1,NA,TRBJ2-7
TGTGCCAGCATTGGGGAGGGAACCTACGAGCAGTACTTC,CASIGEGTYEQYF,13,TRBV5-5,TRBD2,NA,TRBJ2-7
TGTGCCAGCAGTTTGTCTAGCGGGAGAGGGTACGAGCAGTACTTC,CASSLSSGRGYEQYF,15,TRBV27,TRBD2,NA,TRBJ2-7
TGTGCCAGCAGCAACTCCGGGACTCGCTACACCTTC,CASSNSGTRYTF,12,TRBV7-9,NA,few,TRBJ1-2
TGCGCCAGCAGCCAAGTCGGGGGAGCCGTTGAGACCCAGTACTTC,CASSQVGGAVETQYF,15,TRBV4-3,NA,few,TRBJ2-5
TGTGCCAGCAGCCAAGATTCGGGGAGAAATCAGCCCCAGCATTTT,CASSQDSGRNQPQHF,15,TRBV4-2,NA,NA,TRBJ1-5
TGTGCCAGCAGGTATCAAGGGACCGGGGAGCTGTTTTTT,CASRYQGTGELFF,13,TRBV7-9,NA,NA,TRBJ2-2
TGTGCCAGCAGCCAAGACTCTAGCGGGAGCCCAGAGACCCAGTACTTC,CASSQDSSGSPETQYF,16,TRBV4-1,TRBD2,NA,TRBJ2-5
TGTGCCAGCAGCCAGAGGACAGGGATGAAAGAGACCCAGTACTTC,CASSQRTGMKETQYF,15,TRBV7-9,TRBD1,NA,TRBJ2-5
TGTGCCAGTAGTTGGGGCGGGAGTAGCTACGAGCAGTACTTC,CASSWGGSSYEQYF,14,TRBV19,TRBD2,NA,TRBJ2-7
TGTGCCAGCAGTCCCCCAGGTCTTAACCCCTACGAGCAGTACTTC,CASSPPGLNPYEQYF,15,TRBV28,NA,NA,TRBJ2-7
TGTGCCAGCAGCTTAAGACAGGGGGCGAATGAGCAGTTCTTC,CASSLRQGANEQFF,14,TRBV7-9,TRBD1,NA,TRBJ2-1
TGTGCCAGCAGCGTAACTGGGTATGGCTACACCTTC,CASSVTGYGYTF,12,TRBV9,NA,NA,TRBJ1-2
TGCGCCAGCAGCCAACCTATGAGCGAACAAGAGACCCAGTACTTC,CASSQPMSEQETQYF,15,TRBV4-1,NA,NA,TRBJ2-5
TGTGCCATCAGCGGGATGTCCTACGAGCAGTACTTC,CAISGMSYEQYF,12,TRBV10-3,NA,NA,TRBJ2-7
TGTGCCAGCAGCCGGTTTCCAACGACAGATACGCAGTATTTT,CASSRFPTTDTQYF,14,TRBV11-2,NA,once,TRBJ2-3
TGTGCCTGGAGTGTACGAACAGATACGCAGTATTTT,CAWSVRTDTQYF,12,TRBV30,NA,NA,TRBJ2-3
TGTGCCAGCAGAAGGTCCCGCCACGAGCAGTACTTC,CASRRSRHEQYF,12,TRBV11-2,NA,NA,TRBJ2-7
TGTGCCAGCAGCTTATGGGACAGGGGAACCGATGAGCAGTTCTTC,CASSLWDRGTDEQFF,15,TRBV7-8,TRBD1,NA,TRBJ2-1
TGTGCCAGTAGTATTTCAGAAACGAACACTGAAGCTTTCTTT,CASSISETNTEAFF,14,TRBV19,NA,NA,TRBJ1-1
TGTGCCAGCAGCTCCCCGACAGAGAGATCCTACGAGCAGTACTTC,CASSSPTERSYEQYF,15,TRBV7-8,NA,NA,TRBJ2-7
TGTGCCAGCAGCGTTACCGACGGTCAAGAGACCCAGTACTTC,CASSVTDGQETQYF,14,TRBV7-9,NA,NA,TRBJ2-5
TGTGCCAGCAGCTTCCCAGGGGCGGTATTT,CASSFPGAVF,10,TRBV7-9,NA,few,TRBJ1-1
TGTGCCAGCAGTTTTAGTGGGGTTATCAATGAGCAGTTCTTC,CASSFSGVINEQFF,14,TRBV28,NA,NA,TRBJ2-1